The next 17 T cell receptor beta chains were all read from a single sample in a study of shared clonotypes between healthy human individuals. Assay used: immunoSEQ multiplex PCR; TCRdb lists only in-frame clones, some missing. The table lists some 240,000 clones, 60% to 80% of them singletons, with 11% in the top ten. The source material was memory CD4+ T cells sorted from blood. Subset described: CD45RA-negative fraction. The source of these receptors is a man aged 25 to 40 in good health.

J is TRBJ2-7 and V is TRBV5-1; 10 bases agree with TRBD1. The CDR3 spans 16 residues. Losses at the gene ends were 3 bases for V and 3 bases for J; bases not matched to a gene: 9. Germline lookup yields CDR1 SGHRS and CDR2 YFSETQ. The CDR3 spells CASSSGPRDRGYEQYF. The CDR3, as DNA: TGCGCCAGCAGCTCTGGCCCACGGGACAGGGGCTACGAGCAGTACTTC. Filled out from reference TRBV5-1 and TRBJ2-7, the complete variable domain reads KAGVTQTPRYLIKTRGQQVTLSCSPISGHRSVSWYQQTPGQGLQFLFEYFSETQRNKGNFPGRFSGRQFSNSRSEMNVSTLELGDSALYLCASSSGPRDRGYEQYFGPGTRLTVT.

The chain couples TRBV5-1 to TRBJ1-2; the D is unclear. CDR1 is SGHRS, CDR2 YFSETQ, per germline. V lost 4 bases and J 4 bases, leaving 14 bases between the germline ends. This CDR3 spans 14 amino acids. This CDR3 reads CASSLEVGIYGYTF. The CDR3 nucleotides read TGCGCCAGCAGCCTAGAGGTAGGGATCTATGGCTACACCTTC.

The chain recombines TRBV28 with TRBJ2-7; no reliable D call. This CDR3 is built from 14 residues. Trimming pared 1 base from V and 4 bases from J, leaving 11 bases between. Germline-derived CDR1 and CDR2 are MDHEN and SYDVKM. The CDR3: CASSLYTESYEQYF. DNA of the CDR3: TGTGCCAGCAGTTTATATACAGAAAGTTACGAGCAGTACTTC.

This rearrangement joins TRBV5-1 to TRBJ1-3; D perhaps matches TRBD1 (5 bases). Per the germline V gene, CDR1 is SGHRS and CDR2 is YFSETQ. The CDR3 consists of 14 residues. The V end was cut by 0 bases, the J end by 3 bases, with 7 bases between. In DNA form, the CDR3 reads TGCGCCAGCAGCTTGGACAGGAGTGGAAACACCATATATTTT. The encoded protein is CASSLDRSGNTIYF. Drawing the rest from reference TRBV5-1 and TRBJ1-3, the complete variable domain is KAGVTQTPRYLIKTRGQQVTLSCSPISGHRSVSWYQQTPGQGLQFLFEYFSETQRNKGNFPGRFSGRQFSNSRSEMNVSTLELGDSALYLCASSLDRSGNTIYFGEGSWLTVV.

This clone was seen only once. The chain uses TRBV29-1 and TRBJ2-3; TRBD1 agrees at 9 bases. Germline loops: CDR1 SQVTM, CDR2 ANQGSEA. The CDR3 sequence is 13 residues long. Trimming took 5 bases from V and 6 from J; bases not matched to a gene: 6. The DNA for the CDR3 is TGCAGCGTTTCGCCGGGACAGGGTGATACGCAGTATTTT. This sequence encodes CSVSPGQGDTQYF.

A single count supports this clone. This CDR3 reads CASRGGEETQYF. In DNA form, the CDR3 reads TGTGCCAGCCGAGGCGGGGAAGAGACCCAGTACTTC. V usage is TRBV27 and J usage is TRBJ2-5, with D tentatively TRBD2 (6 bases). Germline V gene sequence: CDR1 MNHEY, CDR2 SMNVEV (reference sequence). The CDR3 is 12 amino acids. V gave up 8 bases and J gave up 3 bases, with 10 bases separating them.

The rearrangement joins TRBV5-1 to TRBJ1-4; TRBD1 matches at 7 bases. CDR1 is SGHRS, CDR2 YFSETQ, per germline. CDR3 length: 14 residues. V was clipped by 4 bases and J by 7 bases; unmatched bases: 7. The CDR3 nucleotides are TGCGCCAGCAGCCGGGACAGCGGAGGTGAAAAACTGTTTTTT. Translation: CASSRDSGGEKLFF. The full variable domain, rest sourced from reference TRBV5-1 and TRBJ1-4, is KAGVTQTPRYLIKTRGQQVTLSCSPISGHRSVSWYQQTPGQGLQFLFEYFSETQRNKGNFPGRFSGRQFSNSRSEMNVSTLELGDSALYLCASSRDSGGEKLFFGSGTQLSVL.

This chain uses TRBV7-4 with TRBJ1-5; perhaps TRBD1 as D (6 bases). With 5 bases removed from V and 5 bases from J, the gap between germline ends came to 10 bases. CDR3 length: 13 residues. Germline V gene lookup returns CDR1 SGHVT and CDR2 SQSDAQ. The CDR3 DNA is TGTGCCAGCAGCGCGGACAGATATCAGCCCCAGCATTTT. It translates to CASSADRYQPQHF. The whole variable domain, filled in from reference TRBV7-4 and TRBJ1-5, reads GAGVSQSPRYKVAKRGRDVALRCDSISGHVTLYWYRQTLGQGSEVLTYSQSDAQRDKSGRPSGRFSAERPERSVSTLKIQRTEQGDSAVYLCASSADRYQPQHFGDGTRLSIL.

The chain is built from TRBV11-2 and TRBJ1-2; no definite D call. In germline, CDR1 is SGHAT, CDR2 FQNNGV. V was shortened by 5 bases and J by 0 bases, with 13 bases between the two germline ends. The CDR3 runs to 15 residues. As DNA, the CDR3 is TGTGCCAGCAGCCGCGGCGGCAAAGCTAACTATGGCTACACCTTC. This encodes CASSRGGKANYGYTF. The full variable domain, rest sourced from reference TRBV11-2 and TRBJ1-2, is EAGVAQSPRYKIIEKRQSVAFWCNPISGHATLYWYQQILGQGPKLLIQFQNNGVVDDSQLPKDRFSAERLKGVDSTLKIQPAKLEDSAVYLCASSRGGKANYGYTFGSGTRLTVV.

V usage is TRBV18 and J usage is TRBJ1-4, with 7 bases lining up with TRBD1. From germline, CDR1 is KGHSH and CDR2 LQKENI. CDR3 size: 15 residues. The V segment lost 3 bases and the J segment 0 bases; nucleotides outside the gene matches: 1. This CDR3 reads CASSPDRATNEKLFF. The CDR3 DNA is TGTGCCAGCTCACCCGACAGGGCAACTAATGAAAAACTGTTTTTT. Drawing the rest from reference TRBV18 and TRBJ1-4, the complete variable domain is NAGVMQNPRHLVRRRGQEARLRCSPMKGHSHVYWYRQLPEEGLKFMVYLQKENIIDESGMPKERFSAEFPKEGPSILRIQQVVRGDSAAYFCASSPDRATNEKLFFGSGTQLSVL.

The chain is built from TRBV30 and TRBJ1-4, with no clear D. Per the germline V gene, CDR1 is GTSNPN and CDR2 is SVGIG (reference sequence). Trimming took off 3 bases at V and 3 bases at J, with 14 bases between the two ends. The CDR3 is 15 residues long. CDR3 nucleotides: TGTGCCTGGAGCCGCCCCGCCGGGGCTAATGAAAAACTGTTTTTT. It is translated as CAWSRPAGANEKLFF. Complete variable domain (other parts from reference TRBV30 and TRBJ1-4): SQTIHQWPATLVQPVGSPLSLECTVEGTSNPNLYWYRQAAGRGLQLLFYSVGIGQISSEVPQNLSASRPQDRQFILSSKKLLLSDSGFYLCAWSRPAGANEKLFFGSGTQLSVL.

V gene TRBV28 combines with J gene TRBJ1-5; TRBD1 matches at 9 bases. The germline gives CDR1 MDHEN, CDR2 SYDVKM. There are 18 residues in the CDR3. The V gene end was trimmed by 0 bases and the J gene end by 1 base; junction bases not matched to a gene: 7. CDR3 region: CASSLWMTGGLSNQPQHF. CDR3 sequence (DNA): TGTGCCAGCAGTTTATGGATGACAGGGGGGTTGAGCAATCAGCCCCAGCATTTT.

This chain links TRBV2 with TRBJ2-2, with 8 bases aligning to TRBD2. Germline V gene sequence: CDR1 SNHLY, CDR2 FYNNEI. CDR3 size: 17 residues. The V gene end was trimmed by 4 bases and the J gene end by 3 bases; junction bases not matched to a gene: 10. The CDR3 region is CASSARVSGSDTGELFF. CDR3 in DNA: TGTGCCAGCAGTGCCCGAGTAAGCGGGAGTGACACCGGGGAGCTGTTTTTT.

The rearrangement uses TRBV7-3 and TRBJ2-2; 10 bases agree with TRBD1. V lost 0 bases and J lost 4; bases outside the gene matches: 2. CDR1 and CDR2 (germline): SGHTA, FQGTGA. The CDR3 runs 16 residues. CDR3 sequence reads: CASSLTRTGGTGELFF. CDR3 bases: TGTGCCAGCAGCTTAACCCGGACAGGGGGCACCGGGGAGCTGTTTTTT.

The V and J genes are TRBV2 and TRBJ1-5; D unclear. The length of the CDR3 is 14 residues. Germline V gene lookup returns CDR1 SNHLY and CDR2 FYNNEI. Trimming pared 2 bases from V and 3 bases from J, leaving 8 bases between. The CDR3 loop is CASSEITPNQPQHF. CDR3 DNA sequence: TGTGCCAGCAGTGAAATTACCCCCAATCAGCCCCAGCATTTT.

A single count supports this clone. V usage is TRBV14 and J usage is TRBJ2-7; D perhaps matches TRBD2 (6 bases). The length of the CDR3 is 15 residues. Germline V gene data show CDR1 as SGHDN and CDR2 as FVKESK. V dropped 2 bases and J dropped 0 bases, with 11 bases sitting between them. CDR3 coding DNA: TGTGCCAGCAGCCAATGGGGGGAAAGCTCCTACGAGCAGTACTTC. This codes for CASSQWGESSYEQYF.

This chain joins TRBV7-8 and TRBJ2-1; TRBD2 agrees at 7 bases. Trimming removed 5 bases from V and 8 bases from J; junction bases left unmatched: 3. The length of the CDR3 is 12 residues. Germline CDR1 is SGHVS and CDR2 is FQNEAQ. The CDR3 sequence: CASSRGVDEQFF. The DNA of the CDR3 is TGTGCCAGCAGCCGGGGGGTGGATGAGCAGTTCTTC.